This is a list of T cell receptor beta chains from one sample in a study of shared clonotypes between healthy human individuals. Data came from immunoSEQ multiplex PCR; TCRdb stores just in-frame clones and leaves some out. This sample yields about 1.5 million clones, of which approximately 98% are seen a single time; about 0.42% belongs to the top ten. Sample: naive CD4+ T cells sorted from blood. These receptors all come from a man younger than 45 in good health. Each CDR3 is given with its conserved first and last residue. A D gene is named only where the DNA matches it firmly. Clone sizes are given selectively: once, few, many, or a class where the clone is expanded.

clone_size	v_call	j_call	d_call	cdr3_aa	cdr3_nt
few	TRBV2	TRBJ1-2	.	CASSAVSYGYTF	TGTGCCAGCAGTGCGGTTAGCTATGGCTACACCTTC
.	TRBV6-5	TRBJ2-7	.	CASSYGGGMTYEQYF	TGTGCCAGCAGTTACGGTGGCGGGATGACCTACGAGCAGTACTTC
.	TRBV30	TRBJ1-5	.	CAWSVRRGRRNQPQHF	TGTGCCTGGAGTGTACGGAGGGGCCGTCGCAATCAGCCCCAGCATTTT
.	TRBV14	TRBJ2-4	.	CASSQVSGAAKNIQYF	TGTGCCAGCAGCCAAGTTTCAGGGGCGGCCAAAAACATTCAGTACTTC
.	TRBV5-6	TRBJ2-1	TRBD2	CASSGLAGESYNEQFF	TGTGCCAGCAGCGGACTAGCGGGAGAATCCTACAATGAGCAGTTCTTC
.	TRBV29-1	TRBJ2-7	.	CSGTGTSQYEQYF	TGCAGCGGGACCGGGACATCCCAATACGAGCAGTACTTC
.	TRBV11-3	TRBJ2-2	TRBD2	CASSNYFAGTSGRVGELFF	TGTGCCAGCAGCAACTATTTTGCTGGGACTAGCGGGAGGGTCGGGGAGCTGTTTTTT
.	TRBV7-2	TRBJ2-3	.	CASSFRGDIDTQYF	TGTGCCAGCAGCTTTAGGGGAGATATCGATACGCAGTATTTT
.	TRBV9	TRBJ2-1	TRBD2	CASSKRLAQYNEQFF	TGTGCCAGCAGCAAACGACTAGCGCAATACAATGAGCAGTTCTTC
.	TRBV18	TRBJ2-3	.	CASSPILQGGTDTQYF	TGTGCCAGCTCACCGATACTACAGGGAGGGACAGATACGCAGTATTTT
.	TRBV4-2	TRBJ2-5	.	CASSLPAGTAKETQYF	TGTGCCAGCAGCTTGCCCGCGGGGACAGCCAAAGAGACCCAGTACTTC
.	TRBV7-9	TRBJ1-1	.	CASSLIWTSEAFF	TGTGCCAGCAGCTTAATTTGGACTTCAGAAGCTTTCTTT
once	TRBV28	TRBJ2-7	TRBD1	CASSSLGQSYEQYF	TGTGCCAGCAGTTCGCTGGGACAGTCCTACGAGCAGTACTTC
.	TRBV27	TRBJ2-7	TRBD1	CASGTGFYEQYF	TGTGCCAGCGGGACAGGGTTTTACGAGCAGTACTTC
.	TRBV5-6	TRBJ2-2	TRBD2	CASSPSNTSGRIIRELFF	TGTGCCAGCAGCCCTTCGAACACTAGCGGGAGGATTATTCGGGAGCTGTTTTTT
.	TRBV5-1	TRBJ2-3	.	CASSSIKGADTQYF	TGCGCCAGCAGCTCAATAAAGGGGGCAGATACGCAGTATTTT
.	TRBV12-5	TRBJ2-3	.	CASTRTGGDTQYF	TGTGCTAGTACGCGGACGGGTGGGGATACGCAGTATTTT
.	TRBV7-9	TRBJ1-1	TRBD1	CASSLALTGDTEAFF	TGTGCCAGCAGCTTAGCGCTGACAGGGGACACTGAAGCTTTCTTT